This TCR beta chain derives from a study of T cell responses to AZD1222 COVID-19 vaccine. Overall study findings and caveats: Just a handful of people given AZD1222 tested seropositive at baseline.

Germline V gene data show CDR1 as SGHRS and CDR2 as YFSETQ. Trimming pared 0 bases from V and 4 bases from J, leaving 8 bases between. The CDR3 length is 14 residues. TCRdb's copy holds only in-frame clones and misses some; the assay was immunoSEQ multiplex PCR. The table records 250,000 or so clones, just over 90% of them present only once. Only one count was recorded for this clone. Its antigen remains unidentified. The material sequenced was peripheral blood, taken on day 0 of AZD1222 vaccination. This rearrangement joins TRBV5-1 to TRBJ1-5; D not resolved. This receptor was identified in an adult in good health. Here the CDR3 reads CASSLDSVNQPQHF. The CDR3 nucleotides are TGCGCCAGCAGCTTGGATTCGGTGAATCAGCCCCAGCATTTT.